This TCR beta chain is drawn from a study of naive and memory T cell subsets. Germline V gives CDR1 MDHEN, CDR2 SYDVKM. The V gene end was trimmed by 5 bases and the J gene end by 7 bases; junction bases not matched to a gene: 5. CDR3 size: 13 residues. Two oligonucleotides, mixed equimolar, formed the beta constant-region primer covering TRBC1 and TRBC2. Four rounds of PCR amplified the ligated cDNA using nested alpha and beta constant-region primers plus SP2. MiXCR, applied by TCRdb to the UMI-ligation and nested PCR reads, yields one record per CDR3 protein. This sample has around 140,000 distinct CDR3 sequences; 15% to 25% occur once, and the top ten carry approximately 0.58%. Four subsets defined by CD45RA and CD27 were sorted after CD3, CD4, CD8 and live/dead staining. Overall study findings and caveats: Possibly reflecting memory cells re-expressing CD45RA, a few larger clonotypes occurred in naive repertoires, especially CD8.

There are a few counts of this clonotype. Its cognate antigen is unknown. The TCR originated in a human donor in good health. The V gene is TRBV28, the J gene TRBJ2-1, with 7 bases that match TRBD2. Sequencing input: naive CD8+ T cells from blood. The CDR3 DNA reads TGTGCCAGCAGTCTACCTAGCGGAAATGAGCAGTTCTTC. Its translation is CASSLPSGNEQFF.